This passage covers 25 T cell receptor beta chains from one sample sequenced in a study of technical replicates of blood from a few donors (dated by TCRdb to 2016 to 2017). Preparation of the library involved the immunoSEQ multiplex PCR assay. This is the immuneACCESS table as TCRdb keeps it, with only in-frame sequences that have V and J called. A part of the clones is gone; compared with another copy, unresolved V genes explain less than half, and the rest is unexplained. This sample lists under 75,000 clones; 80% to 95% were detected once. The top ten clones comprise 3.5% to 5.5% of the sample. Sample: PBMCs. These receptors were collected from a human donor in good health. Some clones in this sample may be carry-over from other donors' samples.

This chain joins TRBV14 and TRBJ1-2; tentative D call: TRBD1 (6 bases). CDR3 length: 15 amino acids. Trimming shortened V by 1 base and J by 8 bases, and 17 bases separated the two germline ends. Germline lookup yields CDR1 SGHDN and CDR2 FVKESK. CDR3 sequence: CASSQGRKTGYGYTF. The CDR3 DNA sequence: TGTGCCAGCAGCCAAGGAAGGAAGACAGGTTACGGCTACACCTTC. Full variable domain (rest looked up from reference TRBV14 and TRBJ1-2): EAGVTQFPSHSVIEKGQTVTLRCDPISGHDNLYWYRRVMGKEIKFLLHFVKESKQDESGMPNNRFLAERTGGTYSTLKVQPAELEDSGVYFCASSQGRKTGYGYTFGSGTRLTVV.

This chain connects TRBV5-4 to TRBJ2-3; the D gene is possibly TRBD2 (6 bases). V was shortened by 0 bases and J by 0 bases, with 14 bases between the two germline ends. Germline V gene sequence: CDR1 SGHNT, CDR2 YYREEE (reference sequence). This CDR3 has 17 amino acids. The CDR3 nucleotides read TGTGCCAGCAGCTTGGCTTCAAGCGGGTCTAGCACAGATACGCAGTATTTT. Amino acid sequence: CASSLASSGSSTDTQYF.

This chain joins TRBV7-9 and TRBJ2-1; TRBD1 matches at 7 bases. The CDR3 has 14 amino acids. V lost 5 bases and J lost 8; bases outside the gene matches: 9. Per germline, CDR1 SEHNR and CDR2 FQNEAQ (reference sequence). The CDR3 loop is CASSPRRQGDEQFF. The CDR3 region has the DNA TGTGCCAGCAGCCCCCGACGACAGGGAGATGAGCAGTTCTTC.

As DNA, the CDR3 is TGTGCCAGCAGCTTCAGGGGCACCGGGGAGCTGTTTTTT. This gives the protein CASSFRGTGELFF. The rearrangement joins TRBV7-2 to TRBJ2-2; the D gene is possibly TRBD1 (6 bases). This CDR3 is 13 amino acids long. V was trimmed by 3 bases and J by 4 bases, leaving 6 bases between them. Germline V gene sequence: CDR1 SGHTA, CDR2 FQGNSA.

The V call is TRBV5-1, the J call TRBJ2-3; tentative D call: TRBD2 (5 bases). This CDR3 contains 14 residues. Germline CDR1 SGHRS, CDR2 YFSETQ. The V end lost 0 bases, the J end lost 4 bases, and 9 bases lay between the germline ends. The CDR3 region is CASSLGRVADTQYF. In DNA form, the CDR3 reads TGCGCCAGCAGCTTGGGGCGGGTCGCAGATACGCAGTATTTT.

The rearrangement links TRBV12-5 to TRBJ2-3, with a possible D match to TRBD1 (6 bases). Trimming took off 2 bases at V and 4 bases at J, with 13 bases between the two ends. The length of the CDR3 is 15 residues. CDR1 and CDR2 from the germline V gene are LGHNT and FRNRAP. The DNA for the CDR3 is TGTGCTAGTGGTTTGTCTCTGGGGGCTCCAGATACGCAGTATTTT. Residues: CASGLSLGAPDTQYF.

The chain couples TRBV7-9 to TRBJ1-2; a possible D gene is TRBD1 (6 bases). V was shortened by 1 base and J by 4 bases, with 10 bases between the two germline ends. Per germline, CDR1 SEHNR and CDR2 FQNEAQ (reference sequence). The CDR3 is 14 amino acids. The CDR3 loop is CASSLGDMPYGYTF. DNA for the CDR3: TGTGCCAGCAGCTTAGGGGACATGCCCTATGGCTACACCTTC.

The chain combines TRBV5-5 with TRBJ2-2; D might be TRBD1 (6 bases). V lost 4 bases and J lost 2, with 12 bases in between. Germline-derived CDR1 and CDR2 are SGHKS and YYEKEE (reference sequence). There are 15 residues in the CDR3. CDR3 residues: CASSVRTDNTGELFF. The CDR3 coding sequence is TGTGCCAGCAGCGTTCGGACAGACAACACCGGGGAGCTGTTTTTT.

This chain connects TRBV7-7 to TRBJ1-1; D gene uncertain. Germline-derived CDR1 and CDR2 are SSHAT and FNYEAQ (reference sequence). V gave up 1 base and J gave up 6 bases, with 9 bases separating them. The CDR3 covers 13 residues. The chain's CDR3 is CASSLDRGSEAFF. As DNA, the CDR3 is TGTGCCAGCAGCTTAGATCGGGGTTCTGAAGCTTTCTTT. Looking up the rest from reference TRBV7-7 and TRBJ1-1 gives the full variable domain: GAGVSQSPRYKVTKRGQDVTLRCDPISSHATLYWYQQALGQGPEFLTYFNYEAQPDKSGLPSDRFSAERPEGSISTLTIQRTEQRDSAMYRCASSLDRGSEAFFGQGTRLTVV.

This CDR3 is CASSFLSGGGTGELFF. As DNA, the CDR3 is TGCGCCAGCAGCTTCCTGAGCGGGGGAGGAACCGGGGAGCTGTTTTTT. The V call is TRBV5-1, the J call TRBJ2-2, with 8 bases lining up with TRBD2. The CDR3 extends over 16 amino acids. V shed 2 bases, J shed 5 bases, and the junction held 8 bases outside the gene matches. CDR1 SGHRS and CDR2 YFSETQ come from the germline V gene. The full variable domain, with the rest looked up from reference TRBV5-1 and TRBJ2-2, is KAGVTQTPRYLIKTRGQQVTLSCSPISGHRSVSWYQQTPGQGLQFLFEYFSETQRNKGNFPGRFSGRQFSNSRSEMNVSTLELGDSALYLCASSFLSGGGTGELFFGEGSRLTVL.

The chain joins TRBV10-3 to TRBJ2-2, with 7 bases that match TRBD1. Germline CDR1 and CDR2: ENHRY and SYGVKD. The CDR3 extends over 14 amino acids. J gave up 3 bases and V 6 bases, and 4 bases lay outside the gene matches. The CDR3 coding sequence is TGTGCCATCAGGGGGACAGACTACACCGGGGAGCTGTTTTTT. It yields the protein CAIRGTDYTGELFF.

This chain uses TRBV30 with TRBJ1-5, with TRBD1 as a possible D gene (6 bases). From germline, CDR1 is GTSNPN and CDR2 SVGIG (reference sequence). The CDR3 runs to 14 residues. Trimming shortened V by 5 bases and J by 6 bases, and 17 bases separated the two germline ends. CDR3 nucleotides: TGTGCCTGGGATACAGGGAAGTTGGGTCAGCCCCAGCATTTT. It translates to CAWDTGKLGQPQHF.

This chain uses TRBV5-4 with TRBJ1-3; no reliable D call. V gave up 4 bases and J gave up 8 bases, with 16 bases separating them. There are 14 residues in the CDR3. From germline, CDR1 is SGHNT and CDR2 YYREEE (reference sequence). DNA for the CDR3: TGTGCCAGCAGCCTGTCGGGAGGAAGGGACACCATATATTTT. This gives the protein CASSLSGGRDTIYF.

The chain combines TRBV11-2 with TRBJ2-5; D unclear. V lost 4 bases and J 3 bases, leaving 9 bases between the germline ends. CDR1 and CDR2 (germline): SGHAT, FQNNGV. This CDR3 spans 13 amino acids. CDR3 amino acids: CASSSRLKETQYF. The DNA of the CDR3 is TGTGCCAGCAGCTCGCGGCTTAAAGAGACCCAGTACTTC.

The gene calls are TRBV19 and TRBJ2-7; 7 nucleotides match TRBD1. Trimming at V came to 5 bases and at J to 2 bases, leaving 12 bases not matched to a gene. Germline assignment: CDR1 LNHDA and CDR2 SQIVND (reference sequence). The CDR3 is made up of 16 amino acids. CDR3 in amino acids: CASSSQLVQGAYEQYF. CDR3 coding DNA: TGTGCCAGTAGTTCCCAGTTAGTTCAGGGGGCCTACGAGCAGTACTTC.

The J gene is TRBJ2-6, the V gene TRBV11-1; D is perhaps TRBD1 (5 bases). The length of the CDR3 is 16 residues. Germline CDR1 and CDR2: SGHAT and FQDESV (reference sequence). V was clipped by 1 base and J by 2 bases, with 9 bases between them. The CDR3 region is CASSLGQTAGANVLTF. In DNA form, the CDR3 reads TGTGCCAGCAGCTTAGGACAGACAGCTGGGGCCAACGTCCTGACTTTC.

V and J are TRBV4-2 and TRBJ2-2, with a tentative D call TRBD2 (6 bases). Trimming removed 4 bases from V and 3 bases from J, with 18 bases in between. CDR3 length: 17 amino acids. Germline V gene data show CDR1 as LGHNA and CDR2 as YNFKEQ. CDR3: CASSPRFGGLHTGELFF. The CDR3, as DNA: TGTGCCAGCAGCCCCAGGTTCGGGGGTCTCCACACCGGGGAGCTGTTTTTT.

The CDR3 DNA sequence: TGTGCCAGCAGCTTAAGAACTAGGGACAGCTACGAGCAGTACTTC. It codes for CASSLRTRDSYEQYF. The chain is built from TRBV7-3 and TRBJ2-7, with 7 bases identical to TRBD1. This CDR3 has 15 amino acids. V was clipped by 1 base and J by 3 bases; unmatched bases: 6. Germline loops: CDR1 SGHTA, CDR2 FQGTGA.

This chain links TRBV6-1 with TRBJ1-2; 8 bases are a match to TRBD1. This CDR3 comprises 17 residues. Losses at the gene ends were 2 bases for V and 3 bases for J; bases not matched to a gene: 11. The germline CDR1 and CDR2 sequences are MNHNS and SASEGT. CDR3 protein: CASSELAGGFTYYGYTF. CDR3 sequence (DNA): TGTGCCAGCAGTGAATTGGCAGGGGGCTTCACCTACTATGGCTACACCTTC.

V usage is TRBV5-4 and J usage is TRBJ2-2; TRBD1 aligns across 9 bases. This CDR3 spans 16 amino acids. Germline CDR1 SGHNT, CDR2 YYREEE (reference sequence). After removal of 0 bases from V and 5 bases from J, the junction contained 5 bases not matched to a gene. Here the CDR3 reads CASSLAVTGGTGELFF. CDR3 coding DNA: TGTGCCAGCAGCTTGGCTGTGACAGGGGGGACCGGGGAGCTGTTTTTT.

CDR3 loop: CASSLPFPGGYGYTF. Here the CDR3 DNA reads TGTGCCAGCAGCTTGCCCTTTCCGGGGGGCTATGGCTACACCTTC. The chain uses TRBV7-2 and TRBJ1-2; TRBD1 is a possible D gene (5 bases). Germline V gene lookup returns CDR1 SGHTA and CDR2 FQGNSA. The V gene lost 3 bases and the J gene lost 4 bases, with 15 bases spanning the gap. The CDR3 loop spans 15 amino acids.

DNA for the CDR3: TGTGCCAGTAAGGGTCGGGCGGGGGGCTCCCTAGGCACCGGGGAGCTGTTTTTT. Amino acids: CASKGRAGGSLGTGELFF. The chain recombines TRBV19 with TRBJ2-2, with TRBD2 identical over 8 bases. CDR1 and CDR2 (germline): LNHDA, SQIVND (reference sequence). This CDR3 contains 18 residues. Trimming removed 7 bases from V and 4 bases from J; junction bases left unmatched: 17.

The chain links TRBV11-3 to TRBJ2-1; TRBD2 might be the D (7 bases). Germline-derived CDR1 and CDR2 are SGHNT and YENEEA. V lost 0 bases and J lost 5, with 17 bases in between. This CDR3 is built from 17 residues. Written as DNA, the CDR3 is TGTGCCAGCAGCTTAGAGTTTGGACTAGGGGGTGACAATGAGCAGTTCTTC. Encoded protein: CASSLEFGLGGDNEQFF. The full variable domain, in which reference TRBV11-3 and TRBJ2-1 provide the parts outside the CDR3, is EAGVVQSPRYKIIEKKQPVAFWCNPISGHNTLYWYLQNLGQGPELLIRYENEEAVDDSQLPKDRFSAERLKGVDSTLKIQPAELGDSAVYLCASSLEFGLGGDNEQFFGPGTRLTVL.

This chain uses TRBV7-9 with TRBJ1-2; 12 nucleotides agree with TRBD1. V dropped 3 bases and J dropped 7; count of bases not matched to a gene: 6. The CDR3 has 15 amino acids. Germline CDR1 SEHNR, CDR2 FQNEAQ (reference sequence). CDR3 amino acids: CASSFPGQGAIGYTF. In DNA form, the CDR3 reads TGTGCCAGCAGCTTTCCGGGACAGGGGGCAATTGGCTACACCTTC.

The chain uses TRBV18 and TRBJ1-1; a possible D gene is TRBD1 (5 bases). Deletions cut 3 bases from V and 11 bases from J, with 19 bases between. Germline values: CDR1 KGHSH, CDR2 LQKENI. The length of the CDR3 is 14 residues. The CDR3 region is CASSPLDSSLKAFF. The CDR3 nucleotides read TGTGCCAGCTCACCGCTAGACAGTTCCCTGAAGGCTTTCTTT.